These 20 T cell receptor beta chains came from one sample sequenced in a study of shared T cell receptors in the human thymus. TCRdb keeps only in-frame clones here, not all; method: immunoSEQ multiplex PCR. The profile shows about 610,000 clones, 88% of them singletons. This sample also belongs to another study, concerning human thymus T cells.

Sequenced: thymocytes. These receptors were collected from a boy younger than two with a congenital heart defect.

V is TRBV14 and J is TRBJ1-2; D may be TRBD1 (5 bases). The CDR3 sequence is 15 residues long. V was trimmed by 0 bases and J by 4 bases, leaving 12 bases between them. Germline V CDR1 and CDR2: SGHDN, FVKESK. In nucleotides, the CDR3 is TGTGCCAGCAGCCAAGATCAGGGATATCGCTATGGCTACACCTTC. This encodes CASSQDQGYRYGYTF.

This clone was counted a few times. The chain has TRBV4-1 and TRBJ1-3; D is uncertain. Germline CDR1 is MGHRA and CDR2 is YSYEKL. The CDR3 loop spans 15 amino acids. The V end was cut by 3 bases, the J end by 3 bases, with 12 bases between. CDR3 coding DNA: TGCGCCAGCAGCCAGAACAGAGTGATTGGAAACACCATATATTTT. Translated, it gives CASSQNRVIGNTIYF.

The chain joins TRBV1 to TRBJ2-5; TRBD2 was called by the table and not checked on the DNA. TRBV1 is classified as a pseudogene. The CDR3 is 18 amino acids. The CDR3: CTSTSAGGPLRRGSVQYF. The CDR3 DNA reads TGCACCAGCACCTCAGCGGGAGGGCCCCTTCGCCGGGGGTCGGTCCAGTACTTC.

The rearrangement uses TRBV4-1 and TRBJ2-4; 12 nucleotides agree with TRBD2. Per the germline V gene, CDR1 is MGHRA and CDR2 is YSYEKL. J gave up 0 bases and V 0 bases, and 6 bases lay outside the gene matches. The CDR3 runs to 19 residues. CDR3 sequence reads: CASSQEGLAGVLAKNIQYF. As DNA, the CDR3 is TGCGCCAGCAGCCAAGAGGGACTAGCGGGCGTACTAGCCAAAAACATTCAGTACTTC.

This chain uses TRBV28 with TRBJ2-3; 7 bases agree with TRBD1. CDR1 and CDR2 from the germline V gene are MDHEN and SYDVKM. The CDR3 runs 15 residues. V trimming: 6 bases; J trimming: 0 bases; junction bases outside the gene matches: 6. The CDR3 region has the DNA TGTGCCAGCAGGAACCGGGACAGTAGCACAGATACGCAGTATTTT. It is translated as CASRNRDSSTDTQYF.

The CDR3 sequence is CASSQDTGPDYGYTF. Written as DNA, the CDR3 is TGTGCCAGCAGCCAAGATACAGGGCCGGACTATGGCTACACCTTC. The chain joins TRBV4-2 to TRBJ1-2; D is possibly TRBD1 (6 bases). Germline-derived CDR1 and CDR2 are LGHNA and YNFKEQ. V was trimmed by 0 bases and J by 3 bases, leaving 11 bases between them. CDR3 size: 15 residues.

The CDR3: CASSQVGTIYSNQPQHF. The CDR3 region has the DNA TGTGCCAGCAGCCAAGTAGGGACAATTTATAGCAATCAGCCCCAGCATTTT. The chain has TRBV4-2 and TRBJ1-5, with D tentatively TRBD1 (6 bases). Germline CDR1 and CDR2: LGHNA and YNFKEQ. The ends were cut back, 1 base at V and 0 bases at J, with 13 bases in the middle. This CDR3 has 17 residues.

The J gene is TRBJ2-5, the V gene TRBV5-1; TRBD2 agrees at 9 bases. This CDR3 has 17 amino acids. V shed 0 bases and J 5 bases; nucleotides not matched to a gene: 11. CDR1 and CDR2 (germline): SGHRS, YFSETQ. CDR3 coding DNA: TGCGCCAGCAGCTTGGCCGATCTAGCGGGAAGGCTGGAGACCCAGTACTTC. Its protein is CASSLADLAGRLETQYF.

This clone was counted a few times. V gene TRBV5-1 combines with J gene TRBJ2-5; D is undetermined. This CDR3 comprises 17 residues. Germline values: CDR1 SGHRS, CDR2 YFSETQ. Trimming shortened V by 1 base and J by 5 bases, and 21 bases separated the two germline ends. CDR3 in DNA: TGCGCCAGCAGCTTGTATCGCGGTTCCTGGGTCATCGAGACCCAGTACTTC. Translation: CASSLYRGSWVIETQYF. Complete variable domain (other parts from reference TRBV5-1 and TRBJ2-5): KAGVTQTPRYLIKTRGQQVTLSCSPISGHRSVSWYQQTPGQGLQFLFEYFSETQRNKGNFPGRFSGRQFSNSRSEMNVSTLELGDSALYLCASSLYRGSWVIETQYFGPGTRLLVL.

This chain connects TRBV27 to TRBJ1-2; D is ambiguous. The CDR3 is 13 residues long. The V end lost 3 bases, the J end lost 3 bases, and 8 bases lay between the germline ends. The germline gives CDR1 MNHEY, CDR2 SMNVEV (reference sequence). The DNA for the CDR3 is TGTGCCAGCAGTTTCAATGTTTACTATGGCTACACCTTC. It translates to CASSFNVYYGYTF.

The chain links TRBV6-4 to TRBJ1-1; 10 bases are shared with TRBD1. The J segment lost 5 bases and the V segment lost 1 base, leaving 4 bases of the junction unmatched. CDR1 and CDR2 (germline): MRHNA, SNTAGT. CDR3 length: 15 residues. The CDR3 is CASSDLGQGQTEAFF. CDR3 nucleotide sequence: TGTGCCAGCAGTGACTTGGGACAGGGGCAAACTGAAGCTTTCTTT.

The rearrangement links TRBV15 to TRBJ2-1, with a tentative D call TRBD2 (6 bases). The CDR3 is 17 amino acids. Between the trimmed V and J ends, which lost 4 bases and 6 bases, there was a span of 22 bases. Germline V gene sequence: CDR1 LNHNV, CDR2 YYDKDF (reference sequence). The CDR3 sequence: CATSTTLGGEASNEQFF. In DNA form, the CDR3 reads TGTGCCACCAGCACTACCCTGGGGGGAGAGGCCAGCAATGAGCAGTTCTTC.

As DNA, the CDR3 is TGCGCCAGCAGCCAAGATGTGGCGGGATCCACAGATACGCAGTATTTT. It is translated as CASSQDVAGSTDTQYF. J is TRBJ2-3 and V is TRBV4-3, with a weak D call TRBD2 (6 bases). Looked up from germline, CDR1 is LGHNA and CDR2 is YSLEER. Trimming took 0 bases from V and 2 from J, leaving 12 bases between them. The CDR3 is 16 residues long.

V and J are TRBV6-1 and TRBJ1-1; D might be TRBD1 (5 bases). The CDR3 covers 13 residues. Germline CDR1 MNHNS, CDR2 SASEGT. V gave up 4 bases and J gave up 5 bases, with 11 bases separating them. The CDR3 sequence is CASSVGLATEAFF. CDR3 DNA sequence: TGTGCCAGCAGTGTGGGGCTGGCGACTGAAGCTTTCTTT.

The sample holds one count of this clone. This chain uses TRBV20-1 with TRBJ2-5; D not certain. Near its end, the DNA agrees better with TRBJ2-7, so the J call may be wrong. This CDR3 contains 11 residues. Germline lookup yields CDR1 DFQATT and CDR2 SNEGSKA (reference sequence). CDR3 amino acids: CSASLSYEQYF. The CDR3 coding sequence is TGCAGTGCTAGTTTGAGCTACGAGCAGTACTTC.

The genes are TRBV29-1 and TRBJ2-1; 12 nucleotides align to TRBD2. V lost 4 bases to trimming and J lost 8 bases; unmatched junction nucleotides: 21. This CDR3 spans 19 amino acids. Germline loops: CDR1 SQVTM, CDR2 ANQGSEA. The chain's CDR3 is CSVGRLAGAYAQRGDEQFF. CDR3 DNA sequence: TGCAGCGTTGGAAGACTAGCGGGAGCGTACGCCCAGCGGGGCGATGAGCAGTTCTTC.

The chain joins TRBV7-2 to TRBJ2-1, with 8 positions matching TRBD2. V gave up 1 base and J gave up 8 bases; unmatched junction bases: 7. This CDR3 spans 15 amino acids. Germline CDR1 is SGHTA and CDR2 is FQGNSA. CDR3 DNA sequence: TGTGCCAGCAGCTTAGGATTTAGCGGGAAGGATGAGCAGTTCTTC. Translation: CASSLGFSGKDEQFF.

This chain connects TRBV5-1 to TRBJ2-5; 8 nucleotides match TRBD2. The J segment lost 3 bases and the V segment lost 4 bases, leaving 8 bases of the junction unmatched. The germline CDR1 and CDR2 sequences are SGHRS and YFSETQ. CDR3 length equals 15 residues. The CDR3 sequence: CASSTSGRREETQYF. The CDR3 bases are TGCGCCAGCAGCACGAGCGGGAGAAGGGAAGAGACCCAGTACTTC. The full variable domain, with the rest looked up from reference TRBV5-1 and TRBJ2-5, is KAGVTQTPRYLIKTRGQQVTLSCSPISGHRSVSWYQQTPGQGLQFLFEYFSETQRNKGNFPGRFSGRQFSNSRSEMNVSTLELGDSALYLCASSTSGRREETQYFGPGTRLLVL.

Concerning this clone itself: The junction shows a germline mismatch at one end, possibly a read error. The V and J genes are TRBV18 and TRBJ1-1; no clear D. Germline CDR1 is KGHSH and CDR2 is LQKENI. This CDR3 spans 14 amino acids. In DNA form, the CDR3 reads TGTGCCAGCTCATCCCAACGGATGGGCACTGAAGCCTTCTTT. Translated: CASSSQRMGTEAFF.

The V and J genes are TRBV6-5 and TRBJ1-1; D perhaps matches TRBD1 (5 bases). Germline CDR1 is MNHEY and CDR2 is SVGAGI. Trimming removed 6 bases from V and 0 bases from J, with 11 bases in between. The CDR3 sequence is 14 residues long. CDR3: CASSAGLMNTEAFF. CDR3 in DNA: TGTGCCAGCAGCGCGGGACTTATGAACACTGAAGCTTTCTTT.